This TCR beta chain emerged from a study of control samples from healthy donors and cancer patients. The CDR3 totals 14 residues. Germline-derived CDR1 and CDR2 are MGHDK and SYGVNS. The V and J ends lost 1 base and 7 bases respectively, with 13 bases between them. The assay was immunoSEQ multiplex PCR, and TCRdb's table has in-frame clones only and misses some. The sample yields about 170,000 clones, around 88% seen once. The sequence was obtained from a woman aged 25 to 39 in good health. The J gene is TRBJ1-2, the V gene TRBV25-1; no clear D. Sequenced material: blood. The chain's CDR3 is CASSEWSGGGGYTF. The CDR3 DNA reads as TGTGCCAGCAGTGAATGGTCTGGAGGAGGTGGCTACACCTTC.